The 17 T cell receptor beta chains in this list originate from one sample, sequenced in a study of somatic mutations in cytotoxic T cells in rheumatoid arthritis. Clones were sequenced by immunoSEQ multiplex PCR, and TCRdb holds only the in-frame ones, with some missing. The data hold 20,000 to 25,000 clones, with about four fifths observed a single time. The sample was CD8+ T cells sorted from blood. Receptors were obtained from an adult with rheumatoid arthritis.

The chain uses TRBV5-6 and TRBJ2-5, with 7 bases fitting TRBD1. Trimming removed 3 bases from V and 1 base from J; junction bases left unmatched: 0. Germline-derived CDR1 and CDR2 are SGHDT and YYEEEE. The CDR3 runs 13 residues. CDR3 nucleotide sequence: TGTGCCAGCAGCTGGGACAGCCAAGAGACCCAGTACTTC. It codes for CASSWDSQETQYF.

This chain uses TRBV6-1 with TRBJ2-5; 9 nucleotides agree with TRBD1. The CDR3 consists of 17 residues. J was trimmed by 5 bases and V by 3 bases; bases with no gene match: 13. Germline assignment: CDR1 MNHNS and CDR2 SASEGT. CDR3 amino acids: CASSDPLGTGTGETQYF. The CDR3 DNA sequence: TGTGCCAGCAGTGACCCGCTAGGGACAGGGACGGGTGAGACCCAGTACTTC.

This clone was observed a few times. J is TRBJ2-7 and V is TRBV27; TRBD1 is a possible D gene (5 bases). V lost 5 bases and J 5 bases, leaving 22 bases between the germline ends. The germline V gene encodes CDR1 MNHEY and CDR2 SMNVEV (reference sequence). This CDR3 has 16 residues. The CDR3 DNA sequence: TGTGCCAGCAGTCCCCTAGGGTTTGGGGCGACCAACGAGCAGTACTTC. Translation: CASSPLGFGATNEQYF.

The genes are TRBV7-8 and TRBJ2-3, with 9 bases aligning to TRBD2. The CDR3 sequence is 15 residues long. The V gene's germline CDR1 is SGHVS and CDR2 FQNEAQ. V lost 5 bases to trimming and J lost 2 bases; unmatched junction nucleotides: 5. CDR3 protein: CASSPGLANTDTQYF. CDR3 coding DNA: TGTGCCAGCAGCCCGGGACTAGCTAACACAGATACGCAGTATTTT. Combining the CDR3 with reference TRBV7-8 and TRBJ2-3 gives the whole variable domain GAGVSQSPRYKVAKRGQDVALRCDPISGHVSLFWYQQALGQGPEFLTYFQNEAQLDKSGLPSDRFFAERPEGSVSTLKIQRTQQEDSAVYLCASSPGLANTDTQYFGPGTRLTVL.

The rearrangement joins TRBV27 to TRBJ2-1, with 8 bases fitting TRBD1. This CDR3 comprises 11 residues. After removal of 8 bases from V and 10 bases from J, the junction contained 4 bases not matched to a gene. The germline V gene has CDR1 MNHEY and CDR2 SMNVEV (reference sequence). For the CDR3, the DNA is TGTGCCAGCGGGACAGGCTGGGAGCAGTTCTTC. Encoded protein: CASGTGWEQFF.

The count of this clone is one. V usage is TRBV4-2 and J usage is TRBJ2-2; D is unclear. The CDR3 has 14 residues. CDR1 LGHNA and CDR2 YNFKEQ come from the germline V gene. Trimming cost V 0 bases and J 6 bases, with 8 bases left between them. The CDR3 sequence is CASSQDMASGELFF. The CDR3 coding sequence is TGTGCCAGCAGCCAAGATATGGCCTCCGGGGAGCTGTTTTTT.

The gene calls are TRBV7-2 and TRBJ2-1; tentative D call: TRBD2 (6 bases). Germline CDR1 reads SGHTA; CDR2 reads FQGNSA. Trimming pared 6 bases from V and 3 bases from J, leaving 12 bases between. There are 14 residues in the CDR3. CDR3 bases: TGTGCCAGCAGGCCCCACGGGGGCTACAATGAGCAGTTCTTC. Its protein product is CASRPHGGYNEQFF.

This chain uses TRBV7-8 with TRBJ2-7; 7 bases are shared with TRBD1. The CDR3 runs to 14 residues. V was clipped by 2 bases and J by 5 bases; unmatched bases: 6. Germline V gives CDR1 SGHVS, CDR2 FQNEAQ. CDR3 bases: TGTGCCAGCAGCTTAAGTCGGACAGGCAACGAGCAGTACTTC. It yields the protein CASSLSRTGNEQYF.

The chain combines TRBV10-3 with TRBJ2-7, with 10 bases aligning to TRBD2. V lost 3 bases to trimming and J lost 2 bases; unmatched junction nucleotides: 10. Germline V gives CDR1 ENHRY, CDR2 SYGVKD. This CDR3 is built from 17 residues. In nucleotides, the CDR3 is TGTGCCATCAGTGATCATAGCGGGAGGTTTGGGGCCTACGAGCAGTACTTC. As protein: CAISDHSGRFGAYEQYF.

The V gene is TRBV4-1, the J gene TRBJ2-3; 8 bases map to TRBD2. The CDR3 has 15 amino acids. From germline, CDR1 is MGHRA and CDR2 YSYEKL. Germline trimming cut 4 bases from V and 6 bases from J; bases unmatched to any gene: 9. CDR3 loop: CASSLIAGLRDTQYF. CDR3 nucleotide sequence: TGCGCCAGCAGCCTCATAGCGGGGCTCCGTGATACGCAGTATTTT.

The V call is TRBV27, the J call TRBJ1-5; D not resolved. The CDR3 is 15 amino acids. The V end lost 4 bases, the J end lost 3 bases, and 13 bases lay between the germline ends. Germline V gives CDR1 MNHEY, CDR2 SMNVEV (reference sequence). The CDR3 here is CASSSDGRLNQPQHF. The CDR3, as DNA: TGTGCCAGCAGTTCGGACGGACGGCTCAATCAGCCCCAGCATTTT.

This chain joins TRBV2 and TRBJ1-5, with TRBD1 matching over 10 bases. The trim removed 6 bases at V and 5 bases at J, leaving 4 bases unmatched. Germline V gene lookup returns CDR1 SNHLY and CDR2 FYNNEI. The CDR3 length is 14 residues. Here the CDR3 reads CASRAGTGDQPQHF. In DNA form, the CDR3 reads TGTGCCAGCAGGGCCGGGACAGGGGATCAGCCCCAGCATTTT.

This chain joins TRBV5-4 and TRBJ1-1; D uncertain. Germline CDR1 is SGHNT and CDR2 is YYREEE (reference sequence). The CDR3 totals 14 residues. V shed 0 bases and J shed 5 bases, with 11 bases lying between them. The CDR3 region is CASSLEQVGTEAFF. CDR3 sequence (DNA): TGTGCCAGCAGCTTGGAGCAGGTAGGAACTGAAGCTTTCTTT. The full variable domain, completed using reference TRBV5-4 and TRBJ1-1, is ETGVTQSPTHLIKTRGQQVTLRCSSQSGHNTVSWYQQALGQGPQFIFQYYREEENGRGNFPPRFSGLQFPNYSSELNVNALELDDSALYLCASSLEQVGTEAFFGQGTRLTVV.

The chain uses TRBV4-1 and TRBJ2-1; possible D gene TRBD1, 5 bases. The length of the CDR3 is 15 residues. V lost 0 bases to trimming and J lost 9 bases, with 15 bases between them. Per the germline V gene, CDR1 is MGHRA and CDR2 is YSYEKL. The CDR3 is CASSQEPGSGAEQFF. CDR3 sequence (DNA): TGCGCCAGCAGCCAAGAGCCAGGGTCTGGCGCTGAGCAGTTCTTC.

The chain combines TRBV10-3 with TRBJ2-1; 7 nucleotides align to TRBD1. Germline CDR1 reads ENHRY; CDR2 reads SYGVKD. There are 15 residues in the CDR3. Trimming took 2 bases from V and 9 from J; bases not matched to a gene: 10. The CDR3 here is CAISEIQTGLPEQFF. The CDR3 DNA is TGTGCCATCAGTGAGATACAGACAGGGCTTCCTGAGCAGTTCTTC.

The chain uses TRBV27 and TRBJ1-2; no definite D call. The CDR3 contains 12 residues. Germline V lookup: CDR1 MNHEY, CDR2 SMNVEV (reference sequence). V lost 4 bases and J 7 bases, leaving 10 bases between the germline ends. CDR3 amino acids: CASSSPPFGYTF. As DNA, the CDR3 is TGTGCCAGCAGTTCCCCCCCTTTTGGCTACACCTTC.

The chain has TRBV19 and TRBJ2-7; D is ambiguous. The V gene lost 9 bases and the J gene lost 1 base, with 16 bases spanning the gap. The CDR3 contains 14 residues. Germline CDR1 LNHDA, CDR2 SQIVND (reference sequence). CDR3 in DNA: TGTGCCAGCTCTCCGTGGGGAAAATCCTACGAGCAGTACTTC. It codes for CASSPWGKSYEQYF.